Presented here are 31 T cell receptor beta chains from one specimen sequenced in a study of beta chain features in type 1 diabetes. Overall study results and limits: In every one of the four CD4+ subsets, TCRB CDR3s were moderately but significantly shorter in Type 1 diabetes patients.

Their recognized antigens are unknown. Investigators reverse transcribed all isolated RNA, so they sequenced expressed TCRB transcripts. The method was immunoSEQ multiplex PCR; TCRdb's version includes in-frame clones alone and lacks a portion of them. The data contain some 350,000 clones, 8% to 10% of them singletons. Material for sequencing was central memory CD4+ T cells from blood. The source of these receptors is a man aged 25 to 40 with type 1 diabetes.

CDR3 sequence: CASSPAWGEKLFF. The CDR3 DNA reads as TGCGCCAGCAGCCCGGCCTGGGGTGAAAAACTGTTTTTT. The chain is built from TRBV5-1 and TRBJ1-4; D not resolved. The CDR3 runs to 13 residues. The V end lost 4 bases, the J end lost 7 bases, and 11 bases lay between the germline ends. Germline-derived CDR1 and CDR2 are SGHRS and YFSETQ.

The J gene is TRBJ2-5, the V gene TRBV19; 10 bases map to TRBD2. Per the germline V gene, CDR1 is LNHDA and CDR2 is SQIVND (reference sequence). V was pared by 3 bases and J by 3 bases, with 7 bases of the junction left unmatched. The CDR3 covers 16 residues. The DNA of the CDR3 is TGTGCCAGTAGTATGTTATGGCTAGCGGGAGAAGAGACCCAGTACTTC. As protein: CASSMLWLAGEETQYF.

This clone was counted at least ten times. Written as DNA, the CDR3 is TGTGCCAGCAGCTTTCGGGATGGGGAGCAGTTCTTC. This sequence encodes CASSFRDGEQFF. The chain joins TRBV7-2 to TRBJ2-1; D possibly corresponds to TRBD2 (5 bases). The germline gives CDR1 SGHTA, CDR2 FQGNSA. This CDR3 is 12 amino acids long. Between the trimmed V and J ends, which lost 3 bases and 10 bases, there was a span of 10 bases. The full variable domain, with the rest looked up from reference TRBV7-2 and TRBJ2-1, is GAGVSQSPSNKVTEKGKDVELRCDPISGHTALYWYRQSLGQGLEFLIYFQGNSAPDKSGLPSDRFSAERTGGSVSTLTIQRTQQEDSAVYLCASSFRDGEQFFGPGTRLTVL.

This sequence joins TRBV10-3 and TRBJ1-5; TRBD1 is a possible D gene (5 bases). Germline V gene sequence: CDR1 ENHRY, CDR2 SYGVKD. The CDR3 loop spans 14 amino acids. Trimming left V 4 bases short and J 5 bases short, with 12 bases between. The CDR3 sequence is CAISAAQGDQPQHF. DNA of the CDR3: TGTGCCATCAGTGCCGCTCAGGGAGATCAGCCCCAGCATTTT.

DNA for the CDR3: TGCGCCAGCAGAGTACCCCCCGCGGTCACCGGGGAGCTGTTTTTT. It codes for CASRVPPAVTGELFF. The chain combines TRBV5-1 with TRBJ2-2; no definite D call. The V end was cut by 5 bases, the J end by 4 bases, with 15 bases between. Germline V CDR1 and CDR2: SGHRS, YFSETQ. This CDR3 is built from 15 residues.

This clone showed up many times. This chain uses TRBV28 with TRBJ1-5; a possible D gene is TRBD1 (6 bases). This CDR3 has 16 amino acids. The germline gives CDR1 MDHEN, CDR2 SYDVKM. V was trimmed by 6 bases and J by 2 bases, leaving 17 bases between them. CDR3 in amino acids: CASSLIGGGGNQPQHF. CDR3 sequence (DNA): TGTGCCAGCAGCCTGATAGGGGGTGGCGGCAATCAGCCCCAGCATTTT.

The CDR3 region has the DNA TGTGCCAGCAGCAGGCCCGGGACAGGGTTTGAGCAGTTCTTC. Its translation: CASSRPGTGFEQFF. The chain has TRBV27 and TRBJ2-1; 9 bases match TRBD1. The germline gives CDR1 MNHEY, CDR2 SMNVEV (reference sequence). Trimming took 6 bases from V and 9 from J; bases not matched to a gene: 9. This CDR3 has 14 amino acids.

This clone was picked up many times. This chain connects TRBV4-1 to TRBJ2-3; 11 bases match TRBD2. The CDR3 is made up of 17 amino acids. The V gene end was trimmed by 6 bases and the J gene end by 6 bases; junction bases not matched to a gene: 14. Per germline, CDR1 MGHRA and CDR2 YSYEKL. As DNA, the CDR3 is TGCGCCAGCAGAGCAGCACCCGGGACTAGCGGAACTGATACGCAGTATTTT. It yields the protein CASRAAPGTSGTDTQYF.

This clone was recorded a few times. The chain uses TRBV7-2 and TRBJ2-3; perhaps TRBD1 as D (5 bases). The CDR3 consists of 14 residues. V lost 3 bases and J 2 bases, leaving 9 bases between the germline ends. Germline CDR1 SGHTA, CDR2 FQGNSA. For the CDR3, the DNA is TGTGCCAGCAGCTTGAGCAGGGACACAGATACGCAGTATTTT. Residues: CASSLSRDTDTQYF. The complete variable domain, with remaining parts taken from reference TRBV7-2 and TRBJ2-3, reads GAGVSQSPSNKVTEKGKDVELRCDPISGHTALYWYRQSLGQGLEFLIYFQGNSAPDKSGLPSDRFSAERTGGSVSTLTIQRTQQEDSAVYLCASSLSRDTDTQYFGPGTRLTVL.

This clone was detected many times. This chain joins TRBV19 and TRBJ2-3; TRBD1 matches at 8 bases. Trimming took 6 bases from V and 4 from J; bases not matched to a gene: 6. This CDR3 comprises 14 residues. Looked up from germline, CDR1 is LNHDA and CDR2 is SQIVND (reference sequence). The chain's CDR3 is CASSGTGLSDTQYF. The CDR3 DNA reads TGTGCCAGTAGCGGGACAGGACTCTCAGATACGCAGTATTTT. Based on the CDR3 plus reference TRBV19 and TRBJ2-3, the full variable domain is DGGITQSPKYLFRKEGQNVTLSCEQNLNHDAMYWYRQDPGQGLRLIYYSQIVNDFQKGDIAEGYSVSREKKESFPLTVTSAQKNPTAFYLCASSGTGLSDTQYFGPGTRLTVL.

This clone was observed a handful of times. V is TRBV11-2 and J is TRBJ1-2, with 7 bases fitting TRBD1. Germline V gene sequence: CDR1 SGHAT, CDR2 FQNNGV. The V gene end was trimmed by 4 bases and the J gene end by 3 bases; junction bases not matched to a gene: 2. The CDR3 totals 13 residues. The CDR3 reads CASSSQGDYGYTF. The CDR3 coding sequence is TGTGCCAGCAGCTCGCAGGGGGACTATGGCTACACCTTC.

This clone has just a few counts. The rearrangement links TRBV11-3 to TRBJ2-2, with 10 bases matching TRBD1. The CDR3 covers 16 residues. Germline values: CDR1 SGHNT, CDR2 YENEEA. With 3 bases clipped from V and 4 bases from J, the junction kept 5 bases outside the gene matches. CDR3 bases: TGTGCCAGCAGCTTCGACAGGGGGCGGGGCACCGGGGAGCTGTTTTTT. This gives the protein CASSFDRGRGTGELFF.

V is TRBV7-2 and J is TRBJ2-1; D may correspond to TRBD1 or TRBD2 (5 bases each). Germline CDR1 and CDR2: SGHTA and FQGNSA. This CDR3 has 14 residues. The germline V and J ends were trimmed by 5 bases and 9 bases, with 17 bases remaining between them. In DNA, the CDR3 is TGTGCCAGCAGCCGTGGGGGTGGGGGATCTGAGCAGTTCTTC. Protein: CASSRGGGGSEQFF.

This clone showed up just a few times. The rearrangement links TRBV5-1 to TRBJ2-5; a weak D match, TRBD1 (6 bases). The V and J ends lost 4 bases and 4 bases respectively, with 17 bases between them. Germline values: CDR1 SGHRS, CDR2 YFSETQ. This CDR3 has 15 residues. The CDR3 DNA reads TGCGCCAGCAGCCGGGTACAGGGTAGAGGAGAGACCCAGTACTTC. Amino acid sequence: CASSRVQGRGETQYF.

J is TRBJ1-5 and V is TRBV7-2, with 7 nucleotides matching TRBD1. This CDR3 region has 13 residues. Trimming took 3 bases from V and 13 from J; bases not matched to a gene: 9. The germline V gene encodes CDR1 SGHTA and CDR2 FQGNSA. This chain's CDR3 is CASSFSMTGIQHF. The CDR3, as DNA: TGTGCCAGCAGCTTTAGTATGACAGGGATACAGCATTTT. Drawing the rest from reference TRBV7-2 and TRBJ1-5, the complete variable domain is GAGVSQSPSNKVTEKGKDVELRCDPISGHTALYWYRQSLGQGLEFLIYFQGNSAPDKSGLPSDRFSAERTGGSVSTLTIQRTQQEDSAVYLCASSFSMTGIQHFGDGTRLSIL.

The chain uses TRBV28 and TRBJ1-3; TRBD1 is a possible D gene (6 bases). CDR3 length: 15 amino acids. Germline CDR1 and CDR2: MDHEN and SYDVKM. Trimming removed 10 bases from V and 0 bases from J, with 16 bases in between. CDR3 sequence (DNA): TGTGCCACTTCAAAGGGGGACCCCTCTGGAAACACCATATATTTT. Its translation: CATSKGDPSGNTIYF.

This clone came up a few times. The rearrangement uses TRBV6-5 and TRBJ2-7, with 10 positions matching TRBD1. V gave up 7 bases and J gave up 3 bases; unmatched junction bases: 3. This CDR3 has 13 residues. Germline lookup yields CDR1 MNHEY and CDR2 SVGAGI. The CDR3 here is CASTRTGGYEQYF. CDR3 coding DNA: TGTGCCAGCACCCGGACAGGGGGCTACGAGCAGTACTTC.

This clone has just a few counts. The V gene is TRBV11-3, the J gene TRBJ2-1; TRBD1 aligns across 9 bases. The CDR3 totals 18 residues. Trimming at V came to 6 bases and at J to 6 bases, leaving 18 bases not matched to a gene. Per the germline V gene, CDR1 is SGHNT and CDR2 is YENEEA. The CDR3 protein is CASRGQGIGTWLSNEQFF. DNA for the CDR3: TGTGCCAGCAGGGGACAGGGCATCGGGACTTGGCTTTCCAATGAGCAGTTCTTC.

This rearrangement joins TRBV18 to TRBJ2-1; 7 bases fit TRBD2. The junction had 2 bases not matched to a gene; V was cut back by 3 bases and J by 6 bases. The CDR3 length is 13 residues. Germline V CDR1 and CDR2: KGHSH, LQKENI. DNA of the CDR3: TGTGCCAGCTCACCGGGGGGGGTCAATGAGCAGTTCTTC. Protein product: CASSPGGVNEQFF.

This clone has just a few counts. V and J are TRBV5-1 and TRBJ2-3, with TRBD1 identical over 7 bases. This CDR3 is 15 amino acids long. Germline V gene sequence: CDR1 SGHRS, CDR2 YFSETQ. V was pared by 3 bases and J by 2 bases, with 6 bases of the junction left unmatched. CDR3 protein: CASSYLGQITDTQYF. Here the CDR3 DNA reads TGCGCCAGCAGCTACTTGGGACAGATCACAGATACGCAGTATTTT.

The rearrangement uses TRBV7-2 and TRBJ2-7; possibly TRBD2 for D (6 bases). The V gene lost 2 bases and the J gene lost 3 bases, with 11 bases spanning the gap. Germline V gene sequence: CDR1 SGHTA, CDR2 FQGNSA. The CDR3 has 14 amino acids. The CDR3 region has the DNA TGTGCCAGCAGCTTACGCGGGACCTACTACGAGCAGTACTTC. Amino acid sequence: CASSLRGTYYEQYF.

The rearrangement uses TRBV6-1 and TRBJ2-1; 7 nucleotides agree with TRBD2. From germline, CDR1 is MNHNS and CDR2 SASEGT. This CDR3 spans 14 amino acids. Trimming cost V 6 bases and J 5 bases; bases outside gene matches: 7. In DNA, the CDR3 is TGTGCCAGCAGAGGGACTAATCGGGACAATGAGCAGTTCTTC. Residues: CASRGTNRDNEQFF.

J is TRBJ1-4 and V is TRBV5-1; 12 bases map to TRBD1. The CDR3 sequence is 16 residues long. Germline V lookup: CDR1 SGHRS, CDR2 YFSETQ. The J segment lost 7 bases and the V segment lost 4 bases, leaving 8 bases of the junction unmatched. In nucleotides, the CDR3 is TGCGCCAGCAGCCCGGGGACAGGGGGCGCGGGTGAAAAACTGTTTTTT. It encodes CASSPGTGGAGEKLFF.

The chain is built from TRBV6-1 and TRBJ1-1; no definite D call. The CDR3 runs 12 residues. Trimming stripped 5 bases from V and 1 base from J, with 5 bases between. Germline loops: CDR1 MNHNS, CDR2 SASEGT. For the CDR3, the DNA is TGTGCCAGCAGTAAAACGAACACTGAAGCTTTCTTT. Protein: CASSKTNTEAFF.

This clone was seen only once. This chain joins TRBV5-6 and TRBJ2-4; possibly TRBD2 for D (6 bases). The V end lost 0 bases, the J end lost 7 bases, and 17 bases lay between the germline ends. Germline-derived CDR1 and CDR2 are SGHDT and YYEEEE. This CDR3 is 16 amino acids long. The CDR3 DNA sequence: TGTGCCAGCAGCTTGGCCAAGGGGAGGATGGGGAACATTCAGTACTTC. Protein sequence: CASSLAKGRMGNIQYF.

The chain has TRBV30 and TRBJ1-3; tentative D call: TRBD1 (6 bases). The germline CDR1 and CDR2 sequences are GTSNPN and SVGIG (reference sequence). Trimming pared 4 bases from V and 1 base from J, leaving 11 bases between. The CDR3 is made up of 14 amino acids. The CDR3 nucleotides are TGTGCCTGGACCCAGGGGCTATCTGGAAACACCATATATTTT. Residues: CAWTQGLSGNTIYF.

This chain joins TRBV27 and TRBJ2-2; no clear D gene. CDR1 is MNHEY, CDR2 SMNVEV, per germline (reference sequence). V lost 3 bases, J lost 4 bases, and 6 bases lay in between. The CDR3 extends over 13 amino acids. The CDR3: CASSLGSTGELFF. For the CDR3, the DNA is TGTGCCAGCAGTTTGGGAAGCACCGGGGAGCTGTTTTTT.

This clone has a handful of counts. The CDR3 coding sequence is TGTGCCAGCAGTTTAACTCCGACTAGCGGGAGGGGCGAGCAGTACTTC. Its translation is CASSLTPTSGRGEQYF. The chain carries TRBV28 and TRBJ2-7; TRBD2 agrees at 14 bases. CDR1 MDHEN and CDR2 SYDVKM come from the germline V gene. This CDR3 spans 16 amino acids. The V and J ends lost 2 bases and 6 bases, in that order; junction bases with no gene match: 6.

V is TRBV7-6 and J is TRBJ2-5, with TRBD2 as a possible D gene (5 bases). The CDR3 is 13 residues long. Germline assignment: CDR1 SGHVS and CDR2 FNYEAQ. The ends were cut back, 5 bases at V and 5 bases at J, with 12 bases in the middle. This CDR3 reads CASSLAGRETQYF. The CDR3 nucleotides read TGTGCCAGCAGCCTCGCGGGTAGGGAGACCCAGTACTTC.

The chain has TRBV1 and TRBJ2-5; the table names TRBD2, a call not compared with the DNA. TRBV1 is tagged as a pseudogene. This CDR3 is 17 amino acids long. CDR3 DNA sequence: TGCACCAGCAGCCAAGTTTCATCGAACTCAACTCAAGAGACCCAGTACTTC. Its protein is CTSSQVSSNSTQETQYF.

There are a few counts of this clone. The chain employs TRBV7-8 and TRBJ1-5, with D unresolved. The germline V and J ends were trimmed by 1 base and 7 bases, with 8 bases remaining between them. The germline gives CDR1 SGHVS, CDR2 FQNEAQ. The CDR3 length is 13 residues. CDR3: CASSLVQRQPQHF. For the CDR3, the DNA is TGTGCCAGCAGCTTAGTCCAGCGACAGCCCCAGCATTTT.